The rows below give T cell receptor beta chains drawn from one sample of a study of a mutant IDH1 vaccine in newly diagnosed glioma. For these TCRs, the target antigens are not known. Here immunoSEQ multiplex PCR was the method, and the copy in TCRdb shows in-frame clones only, minus some. The sample consists of some 60,000 clones, roughly four fifths of them appearing once. The input for sequencing was PBMCs, taken from a glioma patient whose treatment included an IDH1 peptide vaccine. The receptors stem from a woman between 50 and 59 years old with glioma. Both conserved end residues are part of each CDR3. A D gene is named only where the DNA matches it firmly. Some rows mark clone size as missing; the rest say once, few, many or name a class of expanded clone.

v_call: TRBV18; cdr3_length: 16; clone_size: NA; j_call: TRBJ1-1; d_call: NA; cdr3_aa: CASSSQSLGGRTEAFF; cdr3_nt: TGTGCCAGCTCATCGCAGAGTCTGGGCGGTAGGACTGAAGCTTTCTTT
v_call: TRBV14; cdr3_length: 15; clone_size: few; j_call: TRBJ1-5; d_call: NA; cdr3_aa: CASNGAAESNQPQHF; cdr3_nt: TGTGCCAGCAACGGGGCAGCTGAGAGCAATCAGCCCCAGCATTTT
v_call: TRBV19; cdr3_length: 15; clone_size: NA; j_call: TRBJ1-1; d_call: TRBD1; cdr3_aa: CASSALGQGDTEAFF; cdr3_nt: TGTGCCAGTAGTGCACTCGGGCAGGGGGACACTGAAGCTTTCTTT
v_call: TRBV29-1; cdr3_length: 13; clone_size: few; j_call: TRBJ1-1; d_call: NA; cdr3_aa: CSVVMGRPTEAFF; cdr3_nt: TGCAGCGTTGTAATGGGGCGGCCGACTGAAGCTTTCTTT
v_call: TRBV10-2; cdr3_length: 15; clone_size: NA; j_call: TRBJ1-5; d_call: NA; cdr3_aa: CASSEGGASNQPQHF; cdr3_nt: TGCGCCAGCAGTGAGGGGGGGGCCAGCAATCAGCCCCAGCATTTT
v_call: TRBV28; cdr3_length: 15; clone_size: NA; j_call: TRBJ1-2; d_call: NA; cdr3_aa: CASSPPQGLGYGYTF; cdr3_nt: TGTGCCAGCAGTCCTCCACAGGGACTGGGCTATGGCTACACCTTC
v_call: TRBV4-3; cdr3_length: 18; clone_size: NA; j_call: TRBJ2-3; d_call: NA; cdr3_aa: CASSQAPSSPSSTDTQYF; cdr3_nt: TGCGCCAGCAGCCAAGCTCCATCTTCCCCCTCTAGCACAGATACGCAGTATTTT
v_call: TRBV5-4; cdr3_length: 19; clone_size: NA; j_call: TRBJ2-5; d_call: TRBD2; cdr3_aa: CASSPAAWTSYGTTETQYF; cdr3_nt: TGTGCCAGCAGCCCCGCGGCCTGGACTAGCTACGGAACAACCGAGACCCAGTACTTC
v_call: TRBV2; cdr3_length: 15; clone_size: NA; j_call: TRBJ1-2; d_call: NA; cdr3_aa: CASSEIPAQGSGYTF; cdr3_nt: TGTGCCAGCAGTGAAATCCCCGCCCAGGGGAGCGGCTACACCTTC
v_call: TRBV12-5; cdr3_length: 11; clone_size: NA; j_call: TRBJ2-5; d_call: NA; cdr3_aa: CAGGEGQTQYF; cdr3_nt: TGTGCTGGCGGTGAGGGGCAGACCCAGTACTTC
v_call: TRBV27; cdr3_length: 15; clone_size: NA; j_call: TRBJ1-2; d_call: TRBD1; cdr3_aa: CASSSRTDRAYGYTF; cdr3_nt: TGTGCCAGCAGTTCCCGAACGGACAGGGCGTATGGCTACACCTTC
v_call: TRBV2; cdr3_length: 13; clone_size: NA; j_call: TRBJ1-6; d_call: NA; cdr3_aa: CASAGTPGSPLHF; cdr3_nt: TGTGCCAGCGCCGGGACGCCGGGTTCACCCCTCCACTTT
v_call: TRBV7-6; cdr3_length: 15; clone_size: NA; j_call: TRBJ2-1; d_call: NA; cdr3_aa: CASSLTGTTHNEQFF; cdr3_nt: TGTGCCAGCAGCCTCACCGGGACGACGCACAATGAGCAGTTCTTC
v_call: TRBV2; cdr3_length: 14; clone_size: few; j_call: TRBJ1-6; d_call: TRBD1; cdr3_aa: CASTWTGTDSPLHF; cdr3_nt: TGTGCCAGCACATGGACAGGGACGGATTCACCCCTCCACTTT
v_call: TRBV14; cdr3_length: 12; clone_size: NA; j_call: TRBJ1-1; d_call: NA; cdr3_aa: CASRDVGGEAFF; cdr3_nt: TGTGCCAGCCGGGATGTGGGAGGTGAAGCTTTCTTT
v_call: TRBV7-2; cdr3_length: 15; clone_size: NA; j_call: TRBJ1-3; d_call: NA; cdr3_aa: CASSPDKSSGNTIYF; cdr3_nt: TGTGCCAGCAGCCCGGACAAGAGCTCTGGAAACACCATATATTTT
v_call: TRBV9; cdr3_length: 16; clone_size: NA; j_call: TRBJ2-5; d_call: NA; cdr3_aa: CASSAGGQKAQETQYF; cdr3_nt: TGTGCCAGCAGCGCGGGTGGGCAGAAGGCACAAGAGACCCAGTACTTC
v_call: TRBV6-4; cdr3_length: 15; clone_size: few; j_call: TRBJ1-1; d_call: NA; cdr3_aa: CASSENTQGNTEAFF; cdr3_nt: TGTGCCAGCAGTGAGAACACTCAGGGGAACACTGAAGCTTTCTTT
v_call: TRBV11-2; cdr3_length: 13; clone_size: NA; j_call: TRBJ1-1; d_call: NA; cdr3_aa: CASSNAVSTEAFF; cdr3_nt: TGTGCCAGCAGCAATGCGGTCTCCACTGAAGCTTTCTTT
v_call: TRBV7-6; cdr3_length: 16; clone_size: NA; j_call: TRBJ1-6; d_call: NA; cdr3_aa: CASSFAGRTYNSPLHF; cdr3_nt: TGTGCCAGCAGCTTCGCGGGGCGCACCTATAATTCACCCCTCCACTTT
v_call: TRBV30; cdr3_length: 13; clone_size: NA; j_call: TRBJ1-5; d_call: NA; cdr3_aa: CAWSVGNNQPQHF; cdr3_nt: TGTGCCTGGAGTGTCGGTAACAATCAGCCCCAGCATTTT
v_call: TRBV5-6; cdr3_length: 17; clone_size: once; j_call: TRBJ2-5; d_call: TRBD2; cdr3_aa: CASSLPRVAGAAETQYF; cdr3_nt: TGTGCCAGCAGCCTCCCGAGGGTAGCGGGGGCCGCGGAGACCCAGTACTTC
v_call: TRBV27; cdr3_length: 14; clone_size: NA; j_call: TRBJ2-2; d_call: NA; cdr3_aa: CASSPRGQHGELFF; cdr3_nt: TGTGCCAGCAGTCCGCGGGGACAACACGGGGAGCTGTTTTTT
v_call: TRBV29-1; cdr3_length: 12; clone_size: NA; j_call: TRBJ2-1; d_call: NA; cdr3_aa: CSVGGTDHEQFF; cdr3_nt: TGCAGCGTCGGCGGGACAGATCATGAGCAGTTCTTC
v_call: TRBV9; cdr3_length: 14; clone_size: NA; j_call: TRBJ1-2; d_call: NA; cdr3_aa: CASSVGGQSYGYTF; cdr3_nt: TGTGCCAGCAGCGTGGGGGGGCAATCCTATGGCTACACCTTC
v_call: TRBV30; cdr3_length: 14; clone_size: NA; j_call: TRBJ1-5; d_call: TRBD1; cdr3_aa: CAYERKGANQPQHF; cdr3_nt: TGTGCCTACGAACGGAAGGGGGCAAATCAGCCCCAGCATTTT
v_call: TRBV4-3; cdr3_length: 16; clone_size: NA; j_call: TRBJ1-4; d_call: NA; cdr3_aa: CASSQDKGTTNEKLFF; cdr3_nt: TGCGCCAGCAGCCAAGATAAGGGTACAACTAATGAAAAACTGTTTTTT
v_call: TRBV9; cdr3_length: 16; clone_size: once; j_call: TRBJ2-5; d_call: NA; cdr3_aa: CASSGVLQGGPETQYF; cdr3_nt: TGTGCCAGCAGCGGCGTGTTGCAGGGCGGGCCAGAGACCCAGTACTTC
v_call: TRBV6-4; cdr3_length: 14; clone_size: NA; j_call: TRBJ2-7; d_call: TRBD1; cdr3_aa: CASSEGVGGDEQYF; cdr3_nt: TGTGCCAGCAGTGAAGGTGTAGGGGGCGACGAGCAGTACTTC
v_call: TRBV10-1; cdr3_length: 19; clone_size: few; j_call: TRBJ2-6; d_call: TRBD1; cdr3_aa: CASHPNRQGRISGANVLTF; cdr3_nt: TGCGCCAGCCATCCTAACAGACAGGGGAGGATCTCTGGGGCCAACGTCCTGACTTTC
v_call: TRBV7-2; cdr3_length: 13; clone_size: NA; j_call: TRBJ2-2; d_call: NA; cdr3_aa: CASRTTNTGELFF; cdr3_nt: TGTGCCAGCAGAACGACTAACACCGGGGAGCTGTTTTTT
v_call: TRBV20-1; cdr3_length: 11; clone_size: NA; j_call: TRBJ2-1; d_call: NA; cdr3_aa: CSASRGNEQFF; cdr3_nt: TGCAGTGCTAGTCGGGGGAATGAGCAGTTCTTC
v_call: TRBV11-2; cdr3_length: 14; clone_size: once; j_call: TRBJ1-1; d_call: NA; cdr3_aa: CASSLFPENTEAFF; cdr3_nt: TGTGCCAGCAGCTTATTCCCGGAGAACACTGAAGCTTTCTTT
v_call: TRBV6-6; cdr3_length: 14; clone_size: NA; j_call: TRBJ2-7; d_call: TRBD1; cdr3_aa: CASSRQGPSYEQYF; cdr3_nt: TGTGCCAGCAGCCGACAGGGTCCCTCCTACGAGCAGTACTTC
v_call: TRBV5-1; cdr3_length: 14; clone_size: once; j_call: TRBJ1-4; d_call: NA; cdr3_aa: CASSLGGDNEKLFF; cdr3_nt: TGCGCCAGCAGCTTGGGAGGGGACAATGAAAAACTGTTTTTT
v_call: TRBV27; cdr3_length: 15; clone_size: NA; j_call: TRBJ2-2; d_call: TRBD2; cdr3_aa: CASSGGLANTGELFF; cdr3_nt: TGTGCCAGCAGTGGGGGACTAGCGAACACCGGGGAGCTGTTTTTT
v_call: TRBV18; cdr3_length: 13; clone_size: NA; j_call: TRBJ1-2; d_call: NA; cdr3_aa: CASSPQGLLGYTF; cdr3_nt: TGTGCCAGCTCCCCTCAGGGGTTACTTGGCTACACCTTC
v_call: TRBV7-2; cdr3_length: 14; clone_size: NA; j_call: TRBJ2-5; d_call: TRBD1; cdr3_aa: CASSSRTGQETQYF; cdr3_nt: TGTGCCAGCAGCTCTAGGACAGGGCAAGAGACCCAGTACTTC
v_call: TRBV7-8; cdr3_length: 13; clone_size: NA; j_call: TRBJ2-5; d_call: TRBD1; cdr3_aa: CASSRDRDETQYF; cdr3_nt: TGTGCCAGCAGCCGGGACAGGGATGAGACCCAGTACTTC
v_call: TRBV29-1; cdr3_length: 13; clone_size: NA; j_call: TRBJ2-5; d_call: TRBD2; cdr3_aa: CSVGRVAGETQYF; cdr3_nt: TGCAGCGTTGGGAGGGTAGCGGGAGAGACCCAGTACTTC
v_call: TRBV4-2; cdr3_length: 13; clone_size: NA; j_call: TRBJ1-6; d_call: NA; cdr3_aa: CASSLDYNSPLHF; cdr3_nt: TGTGCCAGCAGCCTCGACTATAATTCACCCCTCCACTTT
v_call: TRBV10-2; cdr3_length: 15; clone_size: NA; j_call: TRBJ2-5; d_call: NA; cdr3_aa: CASSEALARGETQYF; cdr3_nt: TGCGCCAGCAGTGAGGCACTAGCACGGGGAGAGACCCAGTACTTC
v_call: TRBV14; cdr3_length: 15; clone_size: NA; j_call: TRBJ1-4; d_call: NA; cdr3_aa: CASSLLGNKAEKLFF; cdr3_nt: TGTGCCAGCAGCCTCCTAGGAAACAAGGCGGAAAAACTGTTTTTT
v_call: TRBV30; cdr3_length: 14; clone_size: NA; j_call: TRBJ1-6; d_call: TRBD1; cdr3_aa: CAWRGDRGLSPLHF; cdr3_nt: TGTGCCTGGAGGGGGGACAGGGGGCTTTCACCCCTCCACTTT
v_call: TRBV28; cdr3_length: 14; clone_size: NA; j_call: TRBJ2-7; d_call: TRBD1; cdr3_aa: CASSLDRVFNEQYF; cdr3_nt: TGTGCCAGCAGTCTTGACAGGGTATTCAACGAGCAGTACTTC
v_call: TRBV7-6; cdr3_length: 16; clone_size: once; j_call: TRBJ1-5; d_call: NA; cdr3_aa: CASSLGFGGSNQPQHF; cdr3_nt: TGTGCCAGCAGCTTGGGTTTCGGGGGATCAAATCAGCCCCAGCATTTT
v_call: TRBV27; cdr3_length: 14; clone_size: NA; j_call: TRBJ2-2; d_call: NA; cdr3_aa: CASSPRPLAGELFF; cdr3_nt: TGTGCCAGCAGTCCCCGGCCCCTGGCCGGGGAGCTGTTTTTT
v_call: TRBV14; cdr3_length: 13; clone_size: NA; j_call: TRBJ2-4; d_call: NA; cdr3_aa: CASSQGVGNIQYF; cdr3_nt: TGTGCCAGCAGCCAAGGAGTGGGGAACATTCAGTACTTC
v_call: TRBV6-6; cdr3_length: 13; clone_size: NA; j_call: TRBJ1-2; d_call: NA; cdr3_aa: CASSRDSPYGYTF; cdr3_nt: TGTGCCAGCAGTCGGGACTCCCCCTATGGCTACACCTTC
v_call: TRBV29-1; cdr3_length: 13; clone_size: NA; j_call: TRBJ2-2; d_call: TRBD2; cdr3_aa: CSVGTRGDGELFF; cdr3_nt: TGCAGCGTTGGGACTAGAGGGGACGGGGAGCTGTTTTTT
v_call: TRBV6-5; cdr3_length: 15; clone_size: NA; j_call: TRBJ1-1; d_call: TRBD1; cdr3_aa: CASRNWGQTDTEAFF; cdr3_nt: TGTGCCAGCAGAAACTGGGGACAGACAGACACTGAAGCTTTCTTT
v_call: TRBV10-2; cdr3_length: 14; clone_size: NA; j_call: TRBJ1-1; d_call: TRBD1; cdr3_aa: CASSDPGGYTEAFF; cdr3_nt: TGCGCCAGCAGTGACCCAGGGGGTTACACTGAAGCTTTCTTT
v_call: TRBV20-1; cdr3_length: 11; clone_size: NA; j_call: TRBJ2-3; d_call: NA; cdr3_aa: CSATGKDTQYF; cdr3_nt: TGCAGTGCTACAGGGAAAGATACGCAGTATTTT
v_call: TRBV25-1; cdr3_length: 15; clone_size: NA; j_call: TRBJ1-6; d_call: TRBD1; cdr3_aa: CASREPGTGGTPLHF; cdr3_nt: TGTGCCAGCAGAGAGCCCGGGACAGGGGGCACACCCCTCCACTTT
v_call: TRBV5-1; cdr3_length: 16; clone_size: few; j_call: TRBJ1-6; d_call: NA; cdr3_aa: CASSVGSGKTDSPLHF; cdr3_nt: TGCGCCAGCAGCGTTGGTTCAGGGAAAACGGATTCACCCCTCCACTTT
v_call: TRBV4-3; cdr3_length: 15; clone_size: NA; j_call: TRBJ1-1; d_call: TRBD1; cdr3_aa: CASSPGQGARDEAFF; cdr3_nt: TGCGCCAGCAGCCCGGGACAGGGGGCGCGGGATGAAGCTTTCTTT